These 27 T cell receptor beta chains were all obtained from the same sample, sequenced in a study of shared clonotypes between healthy human individuals. In the naive CD8 group, cells lacked CD45RO and were positively selected for CCR7, so terminally differentiated effector memory CD45RA+ cells were left out. Profiling relied on immunoSEQ multiplex PCR, and the TCRdb table lists in-frame clones only, not all of them. The sample includes millions of clones, approximately 95% of them seen just once. Input material: naive CD8+ T cells sorted from blood. All receptors come from a man between 18 and 35 years old in good health.

The chain employs TRBV30 and TRBJ1-1; 7 nucleotides align to TRBD1. Looked up from germline, CDR1 is GTSNPN and CDR2 is SVGIG (reference sequence). V lost 0 bases, J lost 3 bases, and 10 bases stayed unmatched. The CDR3 contains 16 residues. The CDR3 nucleotides are TGTGCCTGGAGTGTAGGCCAGGGGGGCCTGTACACTGAAGCTTTCTTT. Protein product: CAWSVGQGGLYTEAFF.

A word on this clone: Other DNA sequences of this sample code for an identical CDR3. V and J are TRBV5-6 and TRBJ2-3; unclear D gene. This CDR3 spans 13 amino acids. The germline V gene has CDR1 SGHDT and CDR2 YYEEEE. V was cut by 3 bases and J by 0 bases, with 5 bases left in between. The CDR3 loop reads CASSWGSTDTQYF. DNA of the CDR3: TGTGCCAGCAGCTGGGGAAGCACAGATACGCAGTATTTT.

The V gene is TRBV18, the J gene TRBJ2-7, with a tentative D call TRBD1 (7 bases). This CDR3 comprises 14 residues. Germline V gene lookup returns CDR1 KGHSH and CDR2 LQKENI. Trimming stripped 3 bases from V and 4 bases from J, with 13 bases between. CDR3 bases: TGTGCCAGCTCACCGTTGACAGGGACTTACGAGCAGTACTTC. Amino acids: CASSPLTGTYEQYF.

This clone appeared a single time. The rearrangement uses TRBV28 and TRBJ2-3; the D gene is possibly TRBD2 (5 bases). Germline-derived CDR1 and CDR2 are MDHEN and SYDVKM. Trimming removed 10 bases from V and 4 bases from J, with 15 bases in between. The CDR3 length is 13 residues. CDR3 in amino acids: CATSARAADTQYF. The CDR3 coding sequence is TGTGCCACCTCGGCGAGGGCTGCAGATACGCAGTATTTT.

The gene calls are TRBV5-1 and TRBJ1-1, with 7 bases that match TRBD1. Trimming cost V 0 bases and J 4 bases; bases outside gene matches: 15. The germline CDR1 and CDR2 sequences are SGHRS and YFSETQ. The CDR3 loop spans 18 amino acids. The CDR3 coding sequence is TGCGCCAGCAGCTTGGAGACAGGGAGTGCGGGGTCGACCACTGAAGCTTTCTTT. The encoded protein is CASSLETGSAGSTTEAFF.

This chain uses TRBV11-2 with TRBJ2-7; D may match TRBD1 or TRBD2 (5 bases each). The CDR3 covers 15 residues. Trimming cost V 2 bases and J 3 bases, with 14 bases left between them. CDR1 is SGHAT, CDR2 FQNNGV, per germline. In DNA form, the CDR3 reads TGTGCCAGCAGCTTAACCGCAGGGAGCCTCTACGAGCAGTACTTC. It encodes CASSLTAGSLYEQYF.

The chain links TRBV9 to TRBJ1-1; D call uncertain. V was pared by 0 bases and J by 6 bases, with 9 bases between. Germline CDR1 is SGDLS and CDR2 is YYNGEE. The CDR3 runs 13 residues. The CDR3 loop reads CASSVGLSPEAFF. CDR3 DNA sequence: TGTGCCAGCAGCGTAGGACTGTCCCCTGAAGCTTTCTTT. Variable domain in full (rest from reference TRBV9 and TRBJ1-1): DSGVTQTPKHLITATGQRVTLRCSPRSGDLSVYWYQQSLDQGLQFLIQYYNGEERAKGNILERFSAQQFPDLHSELNLSSLELGDSALYFCASSVGLSPEAFFGQGTRLTVV.

The V and J genes are TRBV10-2 and TRBJ2-7; D may be TRBD2 (5 bases). Per germline, CDR1 WSHSY and CDR2 SAAADI. V lost 4 bases and J 1 base, leaving 11 bases between the germline ends. This CDR3 has 14 amino acids. The CDR3 reads CASSGLADSYEQYF. The CDR3, as DNA: TGCGCCAGCAGTGGGCTAGCAGATTCCTACGAGCAGTACTTC.

This clone was seen only a few times. This chain joins TRBV7-9 and TRBJ1-2; D might be TRBD1 (5 bases). The CDR3 sequence is 16 residues long. Trimming cost V 2 bases and J 7 bases, with 20 bases left between them. CDR1 and CDR2 (germline): SEHNR, FQNEAQ (reference sequence). The CDR3 bases are TGTGCCAGCAGCTTATCCAGGGAGGGTTGGGCACGTGGCTACACCTTC. Encoded protein: CASSLSREGWARGYTF.

The rearrangement joins TRBV9 to TRBJ2-3, with a possible D match to TRBD1 (5 bases). The germline V gene has CDR1 SGDLS and CDR2 YYNGEE. Trimming removed 3 bases at V and 2 bases at J, with 13 bases between. The CDR3 sequence is 15 residues long. The CDR3 region has the DNA TGTGCCAGCAGCGCGGACCCTGGGGCCACAGATACGCAGTATTTT. Translation gives CASSADPGATDTQYF. The variable domain in full, completed from reference TRBV9 and TRBJ2-3, reads DSGVTQTPKHLITATGQRVTLRCSPRSGDLSVYWYQQSLDQGLQFLIQYYNGEERAKGNILERFSAQQFPDLHSELNLSSLELGDSALYFCASSADPGATDTQYFGPGTRLTVL.

J is TRBJ1-2 and V is TRBV28, with TRBD1 matching 7 bases. CDR1 is MDHEN, CDR2 SYDVKM, per germline. The CDR3 is 15 amino acids. J lost 4 bases, V lost 5 bases, and 10 bases had no gene match. Written as DNA, the CDR3 is TGTGCCAGCAGTCACCCCGACAGGGTGGGCTATGGCTACACCTTC. Translation: CASSHPDRVGYGYTF.

The chain joins TRBV7-9 to TRBJ1-1; possibly TRBD1 for D (6 bases). Deletions cut 7 bases from V and 0 bases from J, with 21 bases between. From germline, CDR1 is SEHNR and CDR2 FQNEAQ (reference sequence). The CDR3 sequence is 17 residues long. The chain's CDR3 is CASTKSSGGLMNTEAFF. Written as DNA, the CDR3 is TGTGCCAGCACCAAGTCTTCGGGGGGCCTGATGAACACTGAAGCTTTCTTT. The full variable domain, rest sourced from reference TRBV7-9 and TRBJ1-1, is DTGVSQNPRHKITKRGQNVTFRCDPISEHNRLYWYRQTLGQGPEFLTYFQNEAQLEKSRLLSDRFSAERPKGSFSTLEIQRTEQGDSAMYLCASTKSSGGLMNTEAFFGQGTRLTVV.

The chain has TRBV19 and TRBJ1-2; weak D call: TRBD1 (6 bases). The V end lost 7 bases, the J end lost 5 bases, and 17 bases lay between the germline ends. The CDR3 is 14 amino acids. CDR1 and CDR2 (germline): LNHDA, SQIVND (reference sequence). CDR3 nucleotide sequence: TGTGCCAGTACCCTCGGGACAACCGGATATGGCTACACCTTC. Translated, it gives CASTLGTTGYGYTF.

The V and J genes are TRBV15 and TRBJ2-2; D is unresolved. This CDR3 region has 11 residues. Germline V CDR1 and CDR2: LNHNV, YYDKDF (reference sequence). The germline V and J ends were trimmed by 4 bases and 7 bases, with 4 bases remaining between them. CDR3 sequence: CATSTNGELFF. CDR3 bases: TGTGCCACCAGCACAAACGGGGAGCTGTTTTTT.

This chain joins TRBV7-9 and TRBJ2-7, with D possibly TRBD2 on 6 matching bases. CDR1 and CDR2 (germline): SEHNR, FQNEAQ (reference sequence). V was pared by 4 bases and J by 7 bases, with 8 bases between. There are 11 residues in the CDR3. The CDR3 spells CASSYGGEQYF. The CDR3 nucleotides are TGTGCCAGCAGCTACGGAGGGGAGCAGTACTTC.

In this sample, this clone turned up many times. V gene TRBV4-3 combines with J gene TRBJ2-4; the D is unclear. Trimming stripped 0 bases from V and 1 base from J, with 16 bases between. Per germline, CDR1 LGHNA and CDR2 YSLEER. CDR3 length equals 18 residues. DNA of the CDR3: TGCGCCAGCAGCCAAGATGCAGGCCCTACGGGCGCCAAAAACATTCAGTACTTC. The encoded protein is CASSQDAGPTGAKNIQYF.

The chain couples TRBV19 to TRBJ2-4; D possibly uses TRBD1 or TRBD2 (5 bases each). The germline V gene has CDR1 LNHDA and CDR2 SQIVND (reference sequence). V lost 0 bases and J lost 2, with 11 bases in between. The CDR3 spans 16 residues. CDR3 nucleotide sequence: TGTGCCAGTAGTATAGAATTGGGGGTATCCAAAAACATTCAGTACTTC. Residues: CASSIELGVSKNIQYF.

CDR3 residues: CASSQEQQGADGTQYF. CDR3 DNA: TGCGCCAGCAGCCAAGAGCAGCAGGGGGCGGACGGTACGCAGTATTTT. V and J are TRBV4-1 and TRBJ2-3; TRBD1 matches at 8 bases. V was pared by 0 bases and J by 8 bases, with 10 bases of the junction left unmatched. CDR1 and CDR2 (germline): MGHRA, YSYEKL. This CDR3 has 16 residues.

Worth noting for this clone: This sample also contains other DNA sequences that code for the same CDR3. The chain combines TRBV19 with TRBJ1-1; no clear D gene. Germline CDR1 is LNHDA and CDR2 is SQIVND (reference sequence). This CDR3 is built from 13 residues. V was shortened by 2 bases and J by 1 base, with 5 bases between the two germline ends. CDR3 region: CASSIYRNTEAFF. CDR3 bases: TGTGCCAGTAGTATATACAGGAACACTGAAGCTTTCTTT.

This clone was observed a few times. The rearrangement uses TRBV29-1 and TRBJ1-2, with a weak D call TRBD1 (5 bases). V lost 5 bases to trimming and J lost 8 bases, with 12 bases between them. CDR1 is SQVTM and CDR2 is ANQGSEA in the germline V gene. This CDR3 is built from 11 residues. The CDR3 protein is CSVFGGEGYTF. Here the CDR3 DNA reads TGCAGCGTTTTCGGAGGGGAGGGCTACACCTTC. The variable domain in full, completed from reference TRBV29-1 and TRBJ1-2, reads SAVISQKPSRDICQRGTSLTIQCQVDSQVTMMFWYRQQPGQSLTLIATANQGSEATYESGFVIDKFPISRPNLTFSTLTVSNMSPEDSSIYLCSVFGGEGYTFGSGTRLTVV.

The chain recombines TRBV6-5 with TRBJ2-7; maybe TRBD1 (6 bases). CDR1 and CDR2 (germline): MNHEY, SVGAGI. V lost 9 bases and J 3 bases, leaving 18 bases between the germline ends. This CDR3 has 14 residues. The CDR3 sequence: CASLTYRENYEQYF. The CDR3 DNA sequence: TGTGCCAGTTTAACGTACAGGGAGAACTACGAGCAGTACTTC.

Concerning this clone itself: Additional DNA sequences in this sample encode the identical CDR3. V usage is TRBV19 and J usage is TRBJ2-5, with D uncertain. This CDR3 spans 14 amino acids. The germline V gene encodes CDR1 LNHDA and CDR2 SQIVND (reference sequence). Trimming stripped 3 bases from V and 0 bases from J, with 8 bases between. The CDR3 loop reads CASSIGLDQETQYF. CDR3 bases: TGTGCCAGTAGTATTGGGCTAGACCAAGAGACCCAGTACTTC.

The chain employs TRBV6-5 and TRBJ1-2; D may be TRBD1 (6 bases). Germline assignment: CDR1 MNHEY and CDR2 SVGAGI. CDR3 length equals 15 residues. V was clipped by 1 base and J by 7 bases, with 16 bases between them. The CDR3 protein is CASSYFQGQQGGYTF. The DNA of the CDR3 is TGTGCCAGCAGTTACTTCCAGGGCCAACAGGGTGGCTACACCTTC.

V and J are TRBV7-2 and TRBJ1-1; D gene uncertain. The V gene lost 0 bases and the J gene lost 11 bases, with 13 bases spanning the gap. The CDR3 is made up of 13 amino acids. The V gene's germline CDR1 is SGHTA and CDR2 FQGNSA. CDR3 coding DNA: TGTGCCAGCAGCTTAGCCTTAACAGATGTGGCTTTCTTT. Encoded protein: CASSLALTDVAFF.

On this clone itself: Additional DNA sequences in this sample encode the identical CDR3. This chain uses TRBV4-3 with TRBJ2-7, with D unresolved. V lost 0 bases, J lost 1 base, and 7 bases lay in between. CDR3 length equals 14 residues. Germline CDR1 reads LGHNA; CDR2 reads YSLEER. DNA of the CDR3: TGCGCCAGCAGCCAAGATGGTACATCCTACGAGCAGTACTTC. As protein: CASSQDGTSYEQYF.

The V gene is TRBV19, the J gene TRBJ1-2, with 10 bases aligning to TRBD1. This CDR3 is 17 amino acids long. Per germline, CDR1 LNHDA and CDR2 SQIVND (reference sequence). V dropped 2 bases and J dropped 3; count of bases not matched to a gene: 9. The CDR3 spells CASSIRQGARWDYGYTF. For the CDR3, the DNA is TGTGCCAGTAGTATAAGACAGGGGGCGCGATGGGACTATGGCTACACCTTC.

The rearrangement joins TRBV5-1 to TRBJ2-7; maybe TRBD2 (5 bases). The V end lost 4 bases, the J end lost 0 bases, and 14 bases lay between the germline ends. Germline CDR1 reads SGHRS; CDR2 reads YFSETQ. CDR3 length equals 15 residues. Written as DNA, the CDR3 is TGCGCCAGCAGCCCCCGATGGGAGTCCTCCTACGAGCAGTACTTC. Encoded protein: CASSPRWESSYEQYF.